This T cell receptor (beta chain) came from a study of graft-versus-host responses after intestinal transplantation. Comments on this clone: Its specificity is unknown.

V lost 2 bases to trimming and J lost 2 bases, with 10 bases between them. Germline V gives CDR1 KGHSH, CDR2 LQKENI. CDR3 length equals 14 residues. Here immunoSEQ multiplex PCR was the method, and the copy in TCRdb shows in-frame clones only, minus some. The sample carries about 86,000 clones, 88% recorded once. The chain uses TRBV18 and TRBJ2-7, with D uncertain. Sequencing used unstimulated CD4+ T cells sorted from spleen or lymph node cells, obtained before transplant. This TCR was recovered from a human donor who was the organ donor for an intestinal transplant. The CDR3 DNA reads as TGTGCCAGCTCACCATCTTCCGTTCCCTACGAGCAGTACTTC. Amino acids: CASSPSSVPYEQYF.